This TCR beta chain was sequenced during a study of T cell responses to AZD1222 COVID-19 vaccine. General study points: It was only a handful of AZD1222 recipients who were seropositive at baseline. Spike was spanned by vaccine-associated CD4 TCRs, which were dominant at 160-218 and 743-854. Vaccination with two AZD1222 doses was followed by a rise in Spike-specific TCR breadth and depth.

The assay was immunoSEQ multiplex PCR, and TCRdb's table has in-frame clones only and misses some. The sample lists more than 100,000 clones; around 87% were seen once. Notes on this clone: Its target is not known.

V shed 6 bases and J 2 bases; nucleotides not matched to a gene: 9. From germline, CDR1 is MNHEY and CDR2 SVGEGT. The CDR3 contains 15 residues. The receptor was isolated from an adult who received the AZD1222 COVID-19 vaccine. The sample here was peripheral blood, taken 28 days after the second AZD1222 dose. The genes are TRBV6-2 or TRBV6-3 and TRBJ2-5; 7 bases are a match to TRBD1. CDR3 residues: CASSPKRRGQETQYF. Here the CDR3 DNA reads TGTGCCAGCAGCCCAAAACGCAGGGGGCAAGAGACCCAGTACTTC.